These 14 T cell receptor beta chains were all obtained from the same sample, sequenced in a study of Ad26.COV2.S vaccination and SARS-CoV-2 variants. The repertoire was sequenced with immunoSEQ multiplex PCR; TCRdb's copy has only in-frame clones and lacks some. The sample comprises a few hundred thousand clones, roughly 89% of which are singletons, and roughly 3% rests with the top ten. Described treatment: around 19 received Ad26.COV2.S at low or high dose, single or two shots; a few received placebo; per-sample allocation not given. At day 63 after the first vaccine or placebo injection, samples were drawn. Sample: peripheral blood, taken in a trial of Ad26.COV2.S vaccine versus placebo. The receptors here all came from a person aged 18-65 years who received the Ad26.COV2.S COVID-19 vaccine or a placebo.

The rearrangement links TRBV6-6 to TRBJ2-1; D call uncertain. V lost 5 bases and J lost 5, with 10 bases in between. Germline V gene lookup returns CDR1 MNHNY and CDR2 SVGAGI (reference sequence). This CDR3 has 13 residues. CDR3 sequence (DNA): TGTGCCAGCAGTCTTATTCTTCACAATGAGCAGTTCTTC. It is translated as CASSLILHNEQFF.

V usage is TRBV4-1 and J usage is TRBJ2-1; tentative D call: TRBD2 (5 bases). V lost 1 base and J 6 bases, leaving 22 bases between the germline ends. The germline V gene has CDR1 MGHRA and CDR2 YSYEKL. The CDR3 is 18 amino acids. The DNA of the CDR3 is TGCGCCAGCAGCCAAGGCCGGGGTTCACTAGGAACGGCCAATGAGCAGTTCTTC. Encoded protein: CASSQGRGSLGTANEQFF.

The genes are TRBV24-1 and TRBJ2-5; TRBD1 is a possible D gene (5 bases). The germline V gene encodes CDR1 KGHDR and CDR2 SFDVKD. V gave up 3 bases and J gave up 1 base, with 11 bases separating them. The CDR3 spans 15 residues. This CDR3 reads CATSDITGLQETQYF. DNA of the CDR3: TGTGCCACCAGTGATATAACAGGTCTCCAAGAGACCCAGTACTTC.

The V gene is TRBV5-1, the J gene TRBJ2-2, with D perhaps TRBD1 or TRBD2 (5 bases each). The CDR3 sequence is 16 residues long. The germline gives CDR1 SGHRS, CDR2 YFSETQ. V lost 4 bases and J 5 bases, leaving 18 bases between the germline ends. The CDR3 loop is CASSPPGTAGTGELFF. CDR3 coding DNA: TGCGCCAGCAGCCCTCCCGGGACCGCAGGAACCGGGGAGCTGTTTTTT.

This sequence joins TRBV6-2 or TRBV6-3 and TRBJ1-5; D ambiguous. This CDR3 has 17 amino acids. Germline V gene sequence: CDR1 MNHEY, CDR2 SVGEGT. The V end lost 2 bases, the J end lost 2 bases, and 16 bases lay between the germline ends. Written as DNA, the CDR3 is TGTGCCAGCAGTTACCCACCTATCAAAATTGGCAATCAGCCCCAGCATTTT. Translating gives CASSYPPIKIGNQPQHF.

The chain carries TRBV29-1 and TRBJ1-5, with unresolved D. The germline V and J ends were trimmed by 2 bases and 5 bases, with 10 bases remaining between them. Germline V gene lookup returns CDR1 SQVTM and CDR2 ANQGSEA. The CDR3 loop spans 13 amino acids. The chain's CDR3 is CSVERARHQPQHF. The CDR3 DNA is TGCAGCGTTGAAAGGGCCAGACATCAGCCCCAGCATTTT.

This chain joins TRBV6-2 or TRBV6-3 and TRBJ1-1; no clear D gene. Germline V gene lookup returns CDR1 MNHEY and CDR2 SVGEGT. The CDR3 length is 14 residues. V was shortened by 3 bases and J by 1 base, with 9 bases between the two germline ends. CDR3 region: CASSYPGWNTEAFF. The CDR3 DNA reads as TGTGCCAGCAGTTATCCGGGGTGGAACACTGAAGCTTTCTTT.

This chain uses TRBV5-1 with TRBJ2-7; D not resolved. V lost 0 bases, J lost 4 bases, and 5 bases lay in between. This CDR3 has 12 residues. Germline V gene lookup returns CDR1 SGHRS and CDR2 YFSETQ. The CDR3 spells CASSLAWYEQYV. The CDR3 nucleotides are TGCGCCAGCAGCTTGGCCTGGTACGAGCAGTACGTC.

The CDR3 coding sequence is TGTGCCAGCAGTGCCTTCGGGACAGGGGCACACCGAATGCCCAATGAGCAGTTCTTC. Its translation is CASSAFGTGAHRMPNEQFF. The V and J genes are TRBV6-1 and TRBJ2-1; 10 bases fit TRBD1. The germline CDR1 and CDR2 sequences are MNHNS and SASEGT. V lost 4 bases and J lost 6; bases outside the gene matches: 18. The CDR3 contains 19 residues.

This clone was counted a single time. The rearrangement links TRBV29-1 to TRBJ2-3; 14 bases line up with TRBD2. CDR1 SQVTM and CDR2 ANQGSEA come from the germline V gene. This CDR3 has 14 residues. Trimming at V came to 8 bases and at J to 6 bases, leaving 7 bases not matched to a gene. CDR3 residues: CSCPTSGRADTQYF. The CDR3 DNA reads TGCAGCTGTCCGACTAGCGGGAGGGCCGATACGCAGTATTTT.

This chain connects TRBV18 to TRBJ2-5; D possibly corresponds to TRBD1 (6 bases). Per germline, CDR1 KGHSH and CDR2 LQKENI. V lost 3 bases, J lost 2 bases, and 16 bases lay in between. The CDR3 extends over 16 amino acids. This CDR3 is CASSPLLRQEQETQYF. As DNA, the CDR3 is TGTGCCAGCTCACCCCTGTTGCGACAGGAGCAAGAGACCCAGTACTTC.

The chain couples TRBV15 to TRBJ2-7, with 10 bases aligning to TRBD2. The CDR3 has 15 residues. With V trimmed by 2 bases and J by 5 bases, 6 bases remained unmatched. Germline lookup yields CDR1 LNHNV and CDR2 YYDKDF (reference sequence). DNA for the CDR3: TGTGCCACCAGCAGAAAAGCGGGAGGGTCGCACGAGCAGTACGTC. This sequence encodes CATSRKAGGSHEQYV.

On this clone: Other nucleotide sequences in the sample specify the same CDR3. The chain combines TRBV12-3 or TRBV12-4 with TRBJ1-2; a possible D gene is TRBD1 (5 bases). V gave up 3 bases and J gave up 5 bases, with 7 bases separating them. The CDR3 contains 12 residues. The CDR3 protein is CASSFGGYGYTF. CDR3 DNA sequence: TGTGCCAGCAGTTTCGGGGGGTATGGCTACACCTTC.

This sequence joins TRBV6-5 and TRBJ2-7; D is unclear. Germline CDR1 and CDR2: MNHEY and SVGAGI. V was trimmed by 6 bases and J by 4 bases, leaving 13 bases between them. The CDR3 consists of 13 residues. The CDR3 coding sequence is TGTGCCAGCAGCGACGGATCCTCGTACGAGCAGTACTTC. Its translation: CASSDGSSYEQYF.